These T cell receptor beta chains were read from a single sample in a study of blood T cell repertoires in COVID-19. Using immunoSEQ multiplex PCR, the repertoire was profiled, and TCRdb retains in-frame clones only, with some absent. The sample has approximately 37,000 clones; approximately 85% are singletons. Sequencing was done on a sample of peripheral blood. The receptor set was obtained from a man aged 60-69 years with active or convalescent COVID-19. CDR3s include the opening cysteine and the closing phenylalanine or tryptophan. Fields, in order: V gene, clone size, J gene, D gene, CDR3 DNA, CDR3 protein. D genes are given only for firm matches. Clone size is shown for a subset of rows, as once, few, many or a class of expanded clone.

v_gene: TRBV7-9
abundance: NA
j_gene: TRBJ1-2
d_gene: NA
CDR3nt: TGTGCCAGCAGCCTAAGCGGCTATGGCTACACCTTC
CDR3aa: CASSLSGYGYTF

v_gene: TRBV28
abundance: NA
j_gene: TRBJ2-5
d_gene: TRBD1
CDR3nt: TGTGCCAGCAGAGTAGGGGGACAGGGTGAAGAGACCCAGTACTTC
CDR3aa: CASRVGGQGEETQYF

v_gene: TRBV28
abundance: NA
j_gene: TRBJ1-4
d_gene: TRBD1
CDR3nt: TGTGCCAGCGCCGGGGACAGGGGGTACCCTAATGAAAAACTGTTTTTT
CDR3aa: CASAGDRGYPNEKLFF

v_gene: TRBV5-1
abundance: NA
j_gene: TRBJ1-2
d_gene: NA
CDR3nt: TGCGCCAGCAGCTTGGTCGTCCAGGGTTCTGGAAACTATGGCTACACCTTC
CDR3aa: CASSLVVQGSGNYGYTF

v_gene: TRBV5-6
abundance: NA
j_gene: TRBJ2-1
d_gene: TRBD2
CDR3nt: TGTGCCAGCAGCTGGCAGGGAGGGTACAATGAGCAGTTCTTC
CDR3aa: CASSWQGGYNEQFF

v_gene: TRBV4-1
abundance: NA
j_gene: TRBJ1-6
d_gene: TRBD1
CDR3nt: TGCGCCAGCAGCCAAACAGGGGTATCACCCCTCCACTTT
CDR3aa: CASSQTGVSPLHF

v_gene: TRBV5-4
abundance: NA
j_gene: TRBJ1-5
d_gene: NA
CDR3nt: TGTGCCAGCAGCCTGGACATTAATCAGCCCCAGCATTTT
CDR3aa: CASSLDINQPQHF

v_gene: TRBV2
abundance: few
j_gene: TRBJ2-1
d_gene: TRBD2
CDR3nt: TGTGCCAGCAGTGCCACTAGCGGGGGTAACAATGAGCAGTTCTTC
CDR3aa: CASSATSGGNNEQFF

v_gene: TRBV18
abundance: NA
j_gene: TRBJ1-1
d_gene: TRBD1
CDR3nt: TGTGCCAGCTCACCAGGACAGGGAGGGTCCACTGAAGCTTTCTTT
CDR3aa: CASSPGQGGSTEAFF

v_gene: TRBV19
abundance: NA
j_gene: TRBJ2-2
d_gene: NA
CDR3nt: TGTGCCAGTAGTATAGATGGAGTCAGCACCGGGGAGCTGTTTTTT
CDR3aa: CASSIDGVSTGELFF

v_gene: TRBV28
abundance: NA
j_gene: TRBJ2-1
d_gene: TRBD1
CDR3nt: TGTGCCAGCAAACTAGGGACAGCTGGCGGTGAGCAGTTCTTC
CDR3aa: CASKLGTAGGEQFF

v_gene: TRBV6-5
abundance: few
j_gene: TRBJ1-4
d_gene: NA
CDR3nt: TGTGCCAGCAGTTACATCGGGGGGAATGAAAAACTGTTTTTT
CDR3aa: CASSYIGGNEKLFF

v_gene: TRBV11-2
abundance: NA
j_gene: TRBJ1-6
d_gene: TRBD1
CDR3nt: TGTGCCAGCAGCTCCAGGGGGAATTCACCCCTCCACTTT
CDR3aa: CASSSRGNSPLHF

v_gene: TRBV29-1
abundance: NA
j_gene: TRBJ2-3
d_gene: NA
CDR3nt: TGCAGCGTTGACTTACTCGGCACAGATACGCAGTATTTT
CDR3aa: CSVDLLGTDTQYF

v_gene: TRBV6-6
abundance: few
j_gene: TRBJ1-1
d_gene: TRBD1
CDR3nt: TGTGCCAGCAGTTACTCGGGGACAGGGGTGGGCACTGAAGCTTTCTTT
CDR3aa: CASSYSGTGVGTEAFF

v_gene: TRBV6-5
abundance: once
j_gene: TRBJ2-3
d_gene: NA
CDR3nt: TGTGCCAGCAGGGTGGGGGCGGTCACAGATACGCAGTATTTT
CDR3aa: CASRVGAVTDTQYF

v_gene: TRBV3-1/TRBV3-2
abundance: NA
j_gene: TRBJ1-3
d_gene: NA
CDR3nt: TGTGCCAGCAGCCTGAGGGTCGGCCCAAACACCATATATTTT
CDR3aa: CASSLRVGPNTIYF

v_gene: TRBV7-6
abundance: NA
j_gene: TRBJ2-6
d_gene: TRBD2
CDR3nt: TGTGCCAGCAGCCCTAGGGTATTACGGGGGGGCTTCGGGGCCAACGTCCTGACTTTC
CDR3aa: CASSPRVLRGGFGANVLTF

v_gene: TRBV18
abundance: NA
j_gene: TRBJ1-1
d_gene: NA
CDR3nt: TGTGCCAGCTCACGCGAGATGTACTCAGAAGCTTTCTTT
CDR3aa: CASSREMYSEAFF

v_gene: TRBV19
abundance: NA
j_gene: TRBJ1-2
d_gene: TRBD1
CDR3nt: TGTGCCAGTAGCCTGATACAGGGGGCGAGTGGCTACACCTTC
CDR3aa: CASSLIQGASGYTF

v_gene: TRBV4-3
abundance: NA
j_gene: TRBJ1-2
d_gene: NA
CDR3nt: TGCGCCAGCAGCCAAGATCCGTCCAGGAACTATGGCTACACCTTC
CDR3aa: CASSQDPSRNYGYTF

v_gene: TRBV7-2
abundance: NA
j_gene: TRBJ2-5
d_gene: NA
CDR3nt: TGTGCCAGCAGCTCCCAGGGTTTTACGTACCAAGAGACCCAGTACTTC
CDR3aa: CASSSQGFTYQETQYF

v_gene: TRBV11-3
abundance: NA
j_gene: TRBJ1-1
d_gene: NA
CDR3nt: TGTGCCAGCAGCTCCCGAGGTTCCTATATGAACACTGAAGCTTTCTTT
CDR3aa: CASSSRGSYMNTEAFF

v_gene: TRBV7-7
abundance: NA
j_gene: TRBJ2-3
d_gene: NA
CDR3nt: TGTGCCAGCAGCCCGGCCGGGACAGATACGCAGTATTTT
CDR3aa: CASSPAGTDTQYF

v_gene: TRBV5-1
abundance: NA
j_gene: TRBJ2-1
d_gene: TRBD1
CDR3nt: TGCGCCAGCAGCCCGACAGGGTTCCGGTCCTACAATGAGCAGTTCTTC
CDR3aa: CASSPTGFRSYNEQFF

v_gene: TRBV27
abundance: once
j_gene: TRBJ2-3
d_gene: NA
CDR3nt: TGTGCCAGCAGATCCACGAGCAATACGCAGTATTTT
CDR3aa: CASRSTSNTQYF

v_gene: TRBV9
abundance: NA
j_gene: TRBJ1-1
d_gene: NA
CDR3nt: TGTGCCAGCAGTGGGGCGGGGTATGAAGGCACTGAAGCTTTCTTT
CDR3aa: CASSGAGYEGTEAFF

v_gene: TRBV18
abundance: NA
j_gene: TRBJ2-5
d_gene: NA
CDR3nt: TGTGCCAGCTCACCAAAGAGGGAGACCCAGTACTTC
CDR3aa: CASSPKRETQYF

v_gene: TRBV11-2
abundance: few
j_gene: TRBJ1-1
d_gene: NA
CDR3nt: TGTGCCAGCAGCTTCCGGTCGAACACTGAAGCTTTCTTT
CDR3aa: CASSFRSNTEAFF

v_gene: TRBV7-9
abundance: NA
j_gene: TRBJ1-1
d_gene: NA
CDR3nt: TGTGCCAGCAGCTTACGCGCGAACACTGAAGCTTTCTTT
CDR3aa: CASSLRANTEAFF

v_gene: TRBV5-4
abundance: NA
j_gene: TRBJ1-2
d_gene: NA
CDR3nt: TGTGCCAGCAGCTTGGGTCCAGGGCCCTATGGCTACACCTTC
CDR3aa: CASSLGPGPYGYTF

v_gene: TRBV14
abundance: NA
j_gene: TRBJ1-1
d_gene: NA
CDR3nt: TGTGCCAGCAGCCCCTCGCTAGGGGTCGGAGCTTTCTTT
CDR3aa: CASSPSLGVGAFF

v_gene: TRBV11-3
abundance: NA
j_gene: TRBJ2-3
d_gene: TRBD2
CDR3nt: TGTGCCAGCAGCAAGGGACTAGCGACCGATACGCAGTATTTT
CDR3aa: CASSKGLATDTQYF

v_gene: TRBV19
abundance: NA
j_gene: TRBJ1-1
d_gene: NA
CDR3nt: TGTGCCAGTAGTAGCGTCCGCGGGGGGGGCGGCAGTGAAGCTTTCTTT
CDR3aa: CASSSVRGGGGSEAFF

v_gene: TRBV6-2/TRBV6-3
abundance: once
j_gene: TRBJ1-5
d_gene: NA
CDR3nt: TGTGCCAGCAGTTACTCCGGGTTCCAGCCCCAGCATTTT
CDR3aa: CASSYSGFQPQHF

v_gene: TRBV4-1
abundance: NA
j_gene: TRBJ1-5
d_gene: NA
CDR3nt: TGCGCCAGCAGCCCCGGCCTACAGGTTAGTCAGCCCCAGCATTTT
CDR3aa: CASSPGLQVSQPQHF

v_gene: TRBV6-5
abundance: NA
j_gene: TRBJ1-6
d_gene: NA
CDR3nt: TGTGCCAGCAGCCGGGACACCTATAATTCACCCCTCCACTTT
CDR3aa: CASSRDTYNSPLHF

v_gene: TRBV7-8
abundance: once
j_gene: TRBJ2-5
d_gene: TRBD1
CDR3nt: TGTGCCAGCAGGGCCCAGGGGGCTCGCGAGACCCAGTACTTC
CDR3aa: CASRAQGARETQYF

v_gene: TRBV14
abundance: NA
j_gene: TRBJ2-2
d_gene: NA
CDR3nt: TGTGCCAGCAGCCAATGGCGGTCGACCGGGGAGCTGTTTTTT
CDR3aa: CASSQWRSTGELFF

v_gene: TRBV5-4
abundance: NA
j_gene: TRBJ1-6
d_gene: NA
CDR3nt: TGTGCCAGCAGCTTGTGGGAGCCGCGGGGCCTCAGCAATAAAAATTCACCCCTCCACTTT
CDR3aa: CASSLWEPRGLSNKNSPLHF

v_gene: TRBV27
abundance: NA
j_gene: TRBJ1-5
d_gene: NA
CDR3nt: TGTGCCAGCAGTTTGCCCGGGAGGGATCAGCCCCAGCATTTT
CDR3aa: CASSLPGRDQPQHF

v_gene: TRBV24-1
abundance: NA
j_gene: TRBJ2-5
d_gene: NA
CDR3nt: TGTGCCACCAGTGACCAGCCGGGGAATACCCAGTACTTC
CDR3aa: CATSDQPGNTQYF

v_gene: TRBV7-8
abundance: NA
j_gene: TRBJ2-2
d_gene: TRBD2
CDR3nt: TGTGCCAGCAGATCTCTAGCGGGGGGTTACACCGGGGAGCTGTTTTTT
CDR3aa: CASRSLAGGYTGELFF

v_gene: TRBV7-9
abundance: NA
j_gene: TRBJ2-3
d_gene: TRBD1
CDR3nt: TGTGCCAGCAGCCCCAGTGGCAGGGGGCAAACAGATACGCAGTATTTT
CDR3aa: CASSPSGRGQTDTQYF

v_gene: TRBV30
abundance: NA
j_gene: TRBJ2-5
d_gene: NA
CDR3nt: TGTGCCTGGTCCAGGGGTCTCGGGGAGACCCAGTACTTC
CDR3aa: CAWSRGLGETQYF

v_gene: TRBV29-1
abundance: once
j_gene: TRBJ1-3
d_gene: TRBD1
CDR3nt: TGCAGCGTTCTCTTCGGGACAGCCTCTGGAAACACCATATATTTT
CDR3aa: CSVLFGTASGNTIYF